This T cell receptor beta chain originates from a study of blood T cell repertoires in COVID-19. Study context: Spain, Italy and the United States supplied samples that represented acute and convalescent COVID-19. PBMCs, B-cell-depleted T cells, or T cells were the source of the cDNA or gDNA that made up the material.

CDR3 length equals 13 residues. Germline CDR1 MDHEN, CDR2 SYDVKM. The junction had 5 bases not matched to a gene; V was cut back by 7 bases and J by 2 bases. Study processing details: Estimated nucleated cell counts came from reference gene primer amplification. Data came from immunoSEQ multiplex PCR; TCRdb stores just in-frame clones and leaves some out. The DNA was the basis for D and trimming; V, J and clone size are from that table. The profile shows 70,000 to 75,000 clones, more than 90% of them singletons. The chain uses TRBV28 and TRBJ2-7; 7 bases are shared with TRBD1. The sample consisted of peripheral blood. This sequence originates from a human donor in a cohort sampled during active COVID-19. The CDR3 coding sequence is TGTGCCAGCACCGGGACAGCTACCTACGAGCAGTACTTC. Translation gives CASTGTATYEQYF. Full variable domain (remainder filled in from reference TRBV28 and TRBJ2-7): DVKVTQSSRYLVKRTGEKVFLECVQDMDHENMFWYRQDPGLGLRLIYFSYDVKMKEKGDIPEGYSVSREKKERFSLILESASTNQTSMYLCASTGTATYEQYFGPGTRLTVT.